This is a list of T cell receptor beta chains from one sample in a study of PD-1 blockade in classical Hodgkin lymphoma. Some clones are missing from TCRdb's copy, which holds only in-frame ones; the method was immunoSEQ multiplex PCR. The table records 24,000 or so clones, 69% of them present only once. The input for sequencing was peripheral blood mononuclear cells (PBMCs), taken at baseline. These receptors were collected from a human donor with classical Hodgkin lymphoma. CDR3s include the opening cysteine and the closing phenylalanine or tryptophan. The D gene is left open where the match is weak. Part of the rows lack a size; the others show once, few, many or a class for expanded clones.

v_gene	j_gene	d_gene	abundance	len	CDR3nt	CDR3aa
TRBV7-6	TRBJ1-5	TRBD1	NA	17	TGTGCCAGCAGCTTATTATCCGGACAGGGGGGCAATCAGCCCCAGCATTTT	CASSLLSGQGGNQPQHF
TRBV5-1	TRBJ1-1	NA	NA	15	TGCGCCAGCAGCTTGGATGGCAGGGGAAACACTGAAGCTTTCTTT	CASSLDGRGNTEAFF
TRBV15	TRBJ1-5	NA	NA	15	TGTGCCACCAGCAGAACCGGGACACCTAATCAGCCCCAGCATTTT	CATSRTGTPNQPQHF
TRBV27	TRBJ2-1	NA	NA	14	TGTGCCAGCAGTTTAAAGGGTTGGGTAAATGAGCAGTTCTTC	CASSLKGWVNEQFF
TRBV2	TRBJ2-1	TRBD1	NA	14	TGTGCCAGCAGTCTACGGACAGGGTCGGGTGAGCAGTTCTTC	CASSLRTGSGEQFF
TRBV7-6	TRBJ2-3	TRBD2	NA	16	TGTGCCAGCAGCTTAACTACTAGCGGGAGCACAGATACGCAGTATTTT	CASSLTTSGSTDTQYF
TRBV7-3	TRBJ2-5	TRBD2	NA	17	TGTGCCAGCAGCGGCTTCCGGGCTAGCGGGGGGATGGAGACCCAGTACTTC	CASSGFRASGGMETQYF
TRBV6-5	TRBJ1-6	NA	few	14	TGTGCCAGCAGTTATCTGGACACCAATTCACCCCTCCACTTT	CASSYLDTNSPLHF
TRBV6-5	TRBJ1-1	NA	few	14	TGTGCCAGCAGAGGTTTACAAGAGGGGACTGAAGCTTTCTTT	CASRGLQEGTEAFF
TRBV7-6	TRBJ2-2	TRBD2	NA	17	TGTGCCAGCAGCTTAGCTGCTAGCGGGGGGAACACCGGGGAGCTGTTTTTT	CASSLAASGGNTGELFF